This paragraph covers one T cell receptor (beta chain) sequence. Its antigen is still unknown. The data originate from a study of T cell responses to AZD1222 COVID-19 vaccine. Study in general: Investigators merged groups given second doses at roughly 4 or roughly 12 weeks. Findings and limits, study-wide: No day 14 peak samples; only post-peak repertoires were characterized. Donors, mostly white British, included more females; clonal diversity was possibly underestimated. The reported proportion of spike-specific TCRs targeting unmutated variant regions was nearly half.

Germline loops: CDR1 MNHEY, CDR2 SVGEGT. The CDR3 runs 14 residues. V lost 1 base, J lost 5 bases, and 3 bases stayed unmatched. Clones were sequenced by immunoSEQ multiplex PCR, and TCRdb holds only the in-frame ones, with some missing. The table shows about 120,000 clones, with approximately 90% occurring only once. This sample comprised peripheral blood, obtained on day 0 of AZD1222 vaccination. The chain uses TRBV6-2 or TRBV6-3 and TRBJ2-7; 9 bases are a match to TRBD1. The TCR comes from an adult in good health. The CDR3 region is CASSYWDRVHEQYF. In nucleotides, the CDR3 is TGTGCCAGCAGTTACTGGGACAGGGTGCACGAGCAGTACTTC.